This passage covers 26 T cell receptor beta chains from one sample sequenced in a study of cytomegalovirus exposure and HLA in healthy donors. PCR involved 60 Vbeta and 13 Jbeta primers. Method: immunoSEQ multiplex PCR; TCRdb's copy keeps in-frame clones and lacks some. The sample includes some 110,000 clones, approximately 76% of them seen just once. The material sequenced was PBMCs. These receptors were obtained from a man aged 45-65 years in good health and CMV-seropositive.

The chain couples TRBV29-1 to TRBJ2-3, with 7 bases that match TRBD2. The junction had 4 bases not matched to a gene; V was cut back by 7 bases and J by 6 bases. This CDR3 is 11 amino acids long. CDR1 SQVTM and CDR2 ANQGSEA come from the germline V gene. Here the CDR3 reads CSATSLDTQYF. In DNA form, the CDR3 reads TGCAGCGCGACTAGCCTGGATACGCAGTATTTT.

The V and J genes are TRBV4-1 and TRBJ1-1; D perhaps matches TRBD1 (6 bases). CDR3 size: 14 residues. Germline-derived CDR1 and CDR2 are MGHRA and YSYEKL. V was cut by 1 base and J by 7 bases, with 13 bases left in between. Here the CDR3 reads CASSQAGGGLEAFF. The CDR3 DNA follows: TGCGCCAGCAGCCAAGCGGGCGGGGGGCTTGAAGCTTTCTTT.

The rearrangement uses TRBV10-3 and TRBJ2-3; TRBD2 matches at 7 bases. CDR1 is ENHRY, CDR2 SYGVKD, per germline. This CDR3 spans 17 amino acids. With V trimmed by 8 bases and J by 0 bases, 14 bases remained unmatched. The CDR3 sequence: CAIGPEGRVTSTDTQYF. The CDR3, as DNA: TGTGCCATCGGACCAGAAGGGAGGGTAACTAGCACAGATACGCAGTATTTT.

V is TRBV5-1 and J is TRBJ2-2; tentatively, D is TRBD2 (6 bases). With 3 bases removed from V and 5 bases from J, the gap between germline ends came to 14 bases. CDR1 is SGHRS and CDR2 is YFSETQ in the germline V gene. There are 15 residues in the CDR3. This chain's CDR3 is CASSSGTVLTGELFF. CDR3 bases: TGCGCCAGCAGCTCCGGGACTGTTTTGACCGGGGAGCTGTTTTTT.

The rearrangement links TRBV14 to TRBJ2-1; TRBD2 aligns across 7 bases. Trimming at V came to 3 bases and at J to 9 bases, leaving 17 bases not matched to a gene. The germline CDR1 and CDR2 sequences are SGHDN and FVKESK. CDR3 length equals 17 residues. This chain's CDR3 is CASSQLVGGIVTGEQFF. DNA of the CDR3: TGTGCCAGCAGCCAGCTAGTCGGGGGGATCGTCACGGGTGAGCAGTTCTTC.

The chain employs TRBV18 and TRBJ1-6, with TRBD1 matching 12 bases. J was trimmed by 7 bases and V by 5 bases; bases with no gene match: 6. Germline CDR1 KGHSH, CDR2 LQKENI. The CDR3 is made up of 16 amino acids. The CDR3 DNA reads TGTGCCAGCTCAGACGGGACAGGGGGCCGAAATTCACCCCTCCACTTT. This sequence encodes CASSDGTGGRNSPLHF.

V usage is TRBV5-1 and J usage is TRBJ2-6, with D hard to call. The V end lost 2 bases, the J end lost 1 base, and 10 bases lay between the germline ends. The CDR3 has 16 amino acids. Germline CDR1 and CDR2: SGHRS and YFSETQ. The CDR3 loop is CASSFDWMSGANVLTF. In DNA, the CDR3 is TGCGCCAGCAGCTTCGACTGGATGTCTGGGGCCAACGTCCTGACTTTC.

The gene calls are TRBV6-5 and TRBJ2-7; 7 nucleotides line up with TRBD1. V lost 8 bases and J lost 3; bases outside the gene matches: 10. The CDR3 runs 14 residues. Germline V lookup: CDR1 MNHEY, CDR2 SVGAGI. CDR3 protein: CASYRDRAYYEQYF. The CDR3 DNA sequence: TGTGCCAGCTATAGGGACAGAGCTTACTACGAGCAGTACTTC.

This clone came up once. The rearrangement joins TRBV5-4 to TRBJ1-2; D perhaps matches TRBD1 (6 bases). The V and J ends lost 9 bases and 0 bases respectively, with 18 bases between them. The CDR3 spans 15 residues. Germline V gene lookup returns CDR1 SGHNT and CDR2 YYREEE (reference sequence). The CDR3 nucleotides read TGTGCCACCCTCTCCCGGACAGCGACTAACTATGGCTACACCTTC. This sequence encodes CATLSRTATNYGYTF.

This clone appeared a few times. J is TRBJ1-2 and V is TRBV13; 10 bases are shared with TRBD1. The CDR3 has 15 residues. Germline assignment: CDR1 PRHDT and CDR2 FYEKMQ (reference sequence). Trimming took 3 bases from V and 7 from J; bases not matched to a gene: 8. The CDR3 sequence: CASSFLGTGVVGYTF. As DNA, the CDR3 is TGTGCCAGCAGCTTCCTCGGGACAGGGGTAGTTGGCTACACCTTC.

J is TRBJ2-1 and V is TRBV13, with D perhaps matching TRBD1 (6 bases). The CDR3 is 15 amino acids. Germline loops: CDR1 PRHDT, CDR2 FYEKMQ (reference sequence). The V end lost 4 bases, the J end lost 8 bases, and 18 bases lay between the germline ends. The CDR3, as DNA: TGTGCCAGCAGCTGGCCCGAAACAGGGTTCGATGAGCAGTTCTTC. As protein: CASSWPETGFDEQFF.

This sequence joins TRBV15 and TRBJ2-7, with TRBD1 matching 9 bases. The germline CDR1 and CDR2 sequences are LNHNV and YYDKDF (reference sequence). The trim removed 0 bases at V and 3 bases at J, leaving 6 bases unmatched. The CDR3 has 16 amino acids. The CDR3 reads CATSREVHRGLYEQYF. CDR3 sequence (DNA): TGTGCCACCAGCAGAGAAGTTCACAGGGGGCTCTACGAGCAGTACTTC.

CDR3 nucleotides: TGTGCCAGCAGCTTAGTCCAGGGGGTCACGGGGGAGCTGTTTTTT. It translates to CASSLVQGVTGELFF. V usage is TRBV11-2 and J usage is TRBJ2-2; 7 bases agree with TRBD1. The germline CDR1 and CDR2 sequences are SGHAT and FQNNGV. The ends lost 1 base at V and 8 bases at J; junction bases unmatched: 7. The CDR3 loop spans 15 amino acids.

This sequence joins TRBV5-1 and TRBJ1-2, with 7 positions matching TRBD1. There are 15 residues in the CDR3. CDR1 and CDR2 (germline): SGHRS, YFSETQ. V shed 4 bases and J 1 base; nucleotides not matched to a gene: 7. DNA of the CDR3: TGCGCCAGCAGCACCCGACAGGGAGATAACTATGGCTACACCTTC. The encoded protein is CASSTRQGDNYGYTF.

The CDR3 reads CASSEDRGTEAFF. The CDR3, as DNA: TGTGCCAGCAGCGAGGACAGAGGGACTGAAGCTTTCTTT. This chain joins TRBV2 and TRBJ1-1; D is perhaps TRBD1 (6 bases). Germline V CDR1 and CDR2: SNHLY, FYNNEI. V lost 6 bases, J lost 5 bases, and 13 bases lay in between. The CDR3 sequence is 13 residues long.

The count of this clone is one. This CDR3 is also generated by other DNA sequences in the sample. The chain joins TRBV19 to TRBJ2-1; no clear D gene. This CDR3 region has 14 residues. From germline, CDR1 is LNHDA and CDR2 SQIVND (reference sequence). Trimming cost V 1 base and J 1 base, with 5 bases left between them. CDR3 residues: CASSIGTSYNEQFF. In DNA, the CDR3 is TGTGCCAGTAGTATAGGTACTTCCTACAATGAGCAGTTCTTC.

The rearrangement uses TRBV7-2 and TRBJ2-2; D is possibly TRBD1 (5 bases). Trimming left V 3 bases short and J 4 bases short, with 12 bases between. From germline, CDR1 is SGHTA and CDR2 FQGNSA. The CDR3 totals 15 residues. The CDR3 spells CASSFQGFGTGELFF. The DNA of the CDR3 is TGTGCCAGCAGCTTTCAGGGTTTCGGCACCGGGGAGCTGTTTTTT. The whole variable domain, filled in from reference TRBV7-2 and TRBJ2-2, reads GAGVSQSPSNKVTEKGKDVELRCDPISGHTALYWYRQSLGQGLEFLIYFQGNSAPDKSGLPSDRFSAERTGGSVSTLTIQRTQQEDSAVYLCASSFQGFGTGELFFGEGSRLTVL.

The CDR3 loop is CASSSGLAGVSDTQYF. The CDR3 DNA sequence: TGTGCCAGCAGTTCCGGACTAGCGGGAGTCTCAGATACGCAGTATTTT. The chain is built from TRBV6-5 and TRBJ2-3; 13 positions agree with TRBD2. CDR1 is MNHEY and CDR2 is SVGAGI in the germline V gene. V trimming: 4 bases; J trimming: 4 bases; junction bases outside the gene matches: 5. This CDR3 has 16 amino acids.

V and J are TRBV5-1 and TRBJ2-1, with a possible D match to TRBD2 (6 bases). The V end was cut by 0 bases, the J end by 2 bases, with 12 bases between. The CDR3 has 16 amino acids. The germline CDR1 and CDR2 sequences are SGHRS and YFSETQ. CDR3 region: CASSLDLSGAYNEQFF. The CDR3 nucleotides read TGCGCCAGCAGCTTGGACCTTAGCGGAGCCTACAATGAGCAGTTCTTC.

The rearrangement joins TRBV6-5 to TRBJ2-7, with D hard to call. Looked up from germline, CDR1 is MNHEY and CDR2 is SVGAGI. CDR3 length equals 11 residues. With 2 bases removed from V and 3 bases from J, the gap between germline ends came to 2 bases. The CDR3 sequence: CASSYLYEQYF. The CDR3 DNA reads as TGTGCCAGCAGTTACCTCTACGAGCAGTACTTC.

Worth noting for this clone: Other DNA sequences in the same sample also yield this CDR3. The CDR3 DNA is TGTGCCAGCAGCCGAGGTGGTCAGCCCCAGCATTTT. Its translation is CASSRGGQPQHF. This chain links TRBV6-5 with TRBJ1-5; no firm D call. Germline lookup yields CDR1 MNHEY and CDR2 SVGAGI. The CDR3 contains 12 residues. The V end lost 6 bases, the J end lost 6 bases, and 9 bases lay between the germline ends.

This chain connects TRBV7-2 to TRBJ2-5; 12 bases line up with TRBD2. The V gene end was trimmed by 4 bases and the J gene end by 4 bases; junction bases not matched to a gene: 10. The length of the CDR3 is 17 residues. The germline V gene encodes CDR1 SGHTA and CDR2 FQGNSA. CDR3 bases: TGTGCCAGCAGCTCAAGACTAGCGGGAGTGGGTGGAGAGACCCAGTACTTC. Protein product: CASSSRLAGVGGETQYF.

This rearrangement joins TRBV25-1 to TRBJ2-3, with 8 bases fitting TRBD1. The CDR3 runs to 14 residues. Unmatched junction bases numbered 6, after V lost 4 bases and J lost 6 bases. Germline assignment: CDR1 MGHDK and CDR2 SYGVNS. In DNA, the CDR3 is TGTGCCAGCAGTGGAGACAGGGGTATTGATACGCAGTATTTT. It yields the protein CASSGDRGIDTQYF.

The CDR3, as DNA: TGTGCCAGCAGTGAGCGGCGGGGGGCCGGCAATCAGCCCCAGCATTTT. Translating gives CASSERRGAGNQPQHF. The chain links TRBV2 to TRBJ1-5; D perhaps matches TRBD1 (6 bases). V was cut by 3 bases and J by 2 bases, with 14 bases left in between. CDR1 and CDR2 (germline): SNHLY, FYNNEI. The CDR3 consists of 16 residues.

This clone has more than one count but fewer than ten. The chain couples TRBV18 to TRBJ2-6; a possible D gene is TRBD2 (5 bases). Germline values: CDR1 KGHSH, CDR2 LQKENI. The CDR3 spans 17 residues. The ends were cut back, 2 bases at V and 0 bases at J, with 11 bases in the middle. The CDR3 sequence: CASSPIRTSSGANVLTF. The CDR3 region has the DNA TGTGCCAGCTCACCAATCAGAACTAGCTCTGGGGCCAACGTCCTGACTTTC.

This clone was seen a handful of times. The chain couples TRBV5-1 to TRBJ2-5; 10 bases align to TRBD1. This CDR3 has 16 residues. The junction had 9 bases not matched to a gene; V was cut back by 2 bases and J by 5 bases. Germline CDR1 and CDR2: SGHRS and YFSETQ. The CDR3 spells CASSFGTGVGGETQYF. The DNA of the CDR3 is TGCGCCAGCAGCTTCGGGACAGGGGTCGGAGGGGAGACCCAGTACTTC.